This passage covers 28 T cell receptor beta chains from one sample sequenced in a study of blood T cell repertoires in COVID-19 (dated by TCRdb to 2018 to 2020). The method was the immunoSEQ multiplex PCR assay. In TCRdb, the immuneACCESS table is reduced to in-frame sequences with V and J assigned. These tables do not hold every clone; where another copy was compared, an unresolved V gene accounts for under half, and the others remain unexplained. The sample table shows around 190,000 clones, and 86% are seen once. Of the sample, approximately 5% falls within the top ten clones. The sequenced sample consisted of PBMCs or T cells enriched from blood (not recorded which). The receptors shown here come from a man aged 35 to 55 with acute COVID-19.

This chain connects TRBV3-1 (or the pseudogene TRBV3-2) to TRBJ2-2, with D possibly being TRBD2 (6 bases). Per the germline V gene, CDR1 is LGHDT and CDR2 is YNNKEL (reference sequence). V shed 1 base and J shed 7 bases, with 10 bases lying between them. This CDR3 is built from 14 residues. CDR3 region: CASSQAGESGELFF. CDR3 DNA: TGTGCCAGCAGCCAAGCGGGAGAGAGCGGGGAGCTGTTTTTT.

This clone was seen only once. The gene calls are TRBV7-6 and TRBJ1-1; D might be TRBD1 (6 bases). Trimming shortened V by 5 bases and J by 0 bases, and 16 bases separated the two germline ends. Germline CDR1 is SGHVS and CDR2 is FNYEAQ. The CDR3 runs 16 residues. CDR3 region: CASSPGQGLVNTEAFF. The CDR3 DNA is TGTGCCAGCAGCCCCGGTCAGGGGCTCGTGAACACTGAAGCTTTCTTT.

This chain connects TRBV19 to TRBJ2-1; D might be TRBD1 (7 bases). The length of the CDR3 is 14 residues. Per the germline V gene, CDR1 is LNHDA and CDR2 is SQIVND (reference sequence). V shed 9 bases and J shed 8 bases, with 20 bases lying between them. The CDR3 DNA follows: TGTGCCAGCTCGACGGGCCCCAGGGGGGATGAGCAGTTCTTC. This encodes CASSTGPRGDEQFF.

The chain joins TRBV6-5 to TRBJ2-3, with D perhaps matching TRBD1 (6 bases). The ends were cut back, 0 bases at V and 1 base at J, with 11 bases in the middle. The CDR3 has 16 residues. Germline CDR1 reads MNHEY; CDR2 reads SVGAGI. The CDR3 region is CASSYSRGTGTDTQYF. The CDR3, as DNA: TGTGCCAGCAGTTACTCGAGGGGGACGGGCACAGATACGCAGTATTTT.

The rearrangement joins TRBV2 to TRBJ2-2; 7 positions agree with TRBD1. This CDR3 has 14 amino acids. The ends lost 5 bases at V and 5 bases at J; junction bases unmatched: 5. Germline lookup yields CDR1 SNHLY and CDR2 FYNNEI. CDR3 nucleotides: TGTGCCAGCAGTAACCGACAGGGAACCGGGGAGCTGTTTTTT. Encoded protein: CASSNRQGTGELFF.

The CDR3 bases are TGTGCCAGCAGCGCTCGCGGGACCCCCAGCTGGGAGCAGTTCTTC. This codes for CASSARGTPSWEQFF. The V call is TRBV9, the J call TRBJ2-1; possibly TRBD2 for D (6 bases). CDR1 and CDR2 from the germline V gene are SGDLS and YYNGEE. V was trimmed by 3 bases and J by 10 bases, leaving 20 bases between them. The CDR3 runs to 15 residues.

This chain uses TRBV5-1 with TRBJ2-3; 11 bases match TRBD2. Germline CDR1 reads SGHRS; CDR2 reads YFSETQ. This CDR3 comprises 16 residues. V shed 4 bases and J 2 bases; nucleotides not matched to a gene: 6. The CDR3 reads CASSAKTSGTTDTQYF. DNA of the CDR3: TGCGCCAGCAGCGCAAAGACTAGCGGGACCACAGATACGCAGTATTTT.

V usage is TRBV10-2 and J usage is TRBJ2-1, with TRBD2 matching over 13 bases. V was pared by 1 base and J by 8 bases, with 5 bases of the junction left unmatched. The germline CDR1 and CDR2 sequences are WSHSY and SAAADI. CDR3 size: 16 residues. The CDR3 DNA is TGCGCCAGCAGTGAGTTTCGACTAGCGGGAGGACATGAGCAGTTCTTC. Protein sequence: CASSEFRLAGGHEQFF.

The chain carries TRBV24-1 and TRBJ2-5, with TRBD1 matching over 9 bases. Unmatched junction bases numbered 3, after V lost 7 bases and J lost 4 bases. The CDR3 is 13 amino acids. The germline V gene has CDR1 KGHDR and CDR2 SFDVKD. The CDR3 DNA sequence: TGTGCCACCAGCCTGACAGGGGGAGAGACCCAGTACTTC. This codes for CATSLTGGETQYF.

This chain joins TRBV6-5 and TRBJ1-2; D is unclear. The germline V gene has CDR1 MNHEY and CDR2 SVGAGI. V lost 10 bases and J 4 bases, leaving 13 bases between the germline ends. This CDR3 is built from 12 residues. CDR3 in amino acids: CATWELSYGYTF. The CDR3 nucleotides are TGTGCCACCTGGGAGCTCTCCTATGGCTACACCTTC.

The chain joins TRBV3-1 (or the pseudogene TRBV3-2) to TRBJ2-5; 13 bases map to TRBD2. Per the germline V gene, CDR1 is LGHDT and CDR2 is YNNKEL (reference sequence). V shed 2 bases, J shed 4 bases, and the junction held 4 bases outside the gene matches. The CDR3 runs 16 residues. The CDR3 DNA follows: TGTGCCAGCAGCCAACAACTAGCGGGAGGGCCAGAGACCCAGTACTTC. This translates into CASSQQLAGGPETQYF.

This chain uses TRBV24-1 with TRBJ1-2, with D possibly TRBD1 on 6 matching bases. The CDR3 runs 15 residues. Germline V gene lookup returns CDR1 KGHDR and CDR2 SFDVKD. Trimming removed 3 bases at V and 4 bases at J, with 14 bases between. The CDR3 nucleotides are TGTGCCACCAGTGATGGGGGAGACAGGATCTATGGCTACACCTTC. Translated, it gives CATSDGGDRIYGYTF.

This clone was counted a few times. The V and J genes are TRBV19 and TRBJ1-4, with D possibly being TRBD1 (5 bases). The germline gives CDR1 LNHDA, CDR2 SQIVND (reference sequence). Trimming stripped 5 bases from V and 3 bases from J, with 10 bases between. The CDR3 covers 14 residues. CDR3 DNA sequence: TGTGCCAGTAGTGTTCCAGGGCCTAATGAAAAACTGTTTTTT. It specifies CASSVPGPNEKLFF. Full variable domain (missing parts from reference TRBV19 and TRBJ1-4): DGGITQSPKYLFRKEGQNVTLSCEQNLNHDAMYWYRQDPGQGLRLIYYSQIVNDFQKGDIAEGYSVSREKKESFPLTVTSAQKNPTAFYLCASSVPGPNEKLFFGSGTQLSVL.

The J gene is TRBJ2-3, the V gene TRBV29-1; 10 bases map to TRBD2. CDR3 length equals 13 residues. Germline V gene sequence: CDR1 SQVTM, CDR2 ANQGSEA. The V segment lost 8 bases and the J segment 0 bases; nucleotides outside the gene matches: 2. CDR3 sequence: CSYSGGSTDTQYF. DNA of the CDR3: TGCAGCTATAGCGGGGGGAGCACAGATACGCAGTATTTT.

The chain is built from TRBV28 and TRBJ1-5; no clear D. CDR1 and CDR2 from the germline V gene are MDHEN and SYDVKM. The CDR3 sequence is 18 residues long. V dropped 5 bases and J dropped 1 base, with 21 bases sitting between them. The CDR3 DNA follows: TGTGCCAGCAGTCCGTATCCAAAGACACAGCTCAGCAATCAGCCCCAGCATTTT. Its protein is CASSPYPKTQLSNQPQHF.

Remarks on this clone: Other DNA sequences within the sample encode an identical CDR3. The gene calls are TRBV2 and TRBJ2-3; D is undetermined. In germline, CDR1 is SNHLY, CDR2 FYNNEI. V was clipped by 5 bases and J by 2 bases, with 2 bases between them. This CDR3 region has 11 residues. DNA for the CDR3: TGTGCCAGCAGTTACACAGATACGCAGTATTTT. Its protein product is CASSYTDTQYF. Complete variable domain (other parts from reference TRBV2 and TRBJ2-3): EPEVTQTPSHQVTQMGQEVILRCVPISNHLYFYWYRQILGQKVEFLVSFYNNEISEKSEIFDDQFSVERPDGSNFTLKIRSTKLEDSAMYFCASSYTDTQYFGPGTRLTVL.

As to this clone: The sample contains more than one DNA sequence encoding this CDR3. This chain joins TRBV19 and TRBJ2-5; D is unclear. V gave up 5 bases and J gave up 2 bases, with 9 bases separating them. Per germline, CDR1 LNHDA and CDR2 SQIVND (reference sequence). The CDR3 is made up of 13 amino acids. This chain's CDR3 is CASSPGLQETQYF. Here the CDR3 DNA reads TGTGCCAGTAGTCCGGGTCTACAAGAGACCCAGTACTTC.

Written as DNA, the CDR3 is TGTGCCAGTACTCTTGTTGGGTTACAGGGAGAAGCTTTCTTT. Protein product: CASTLVGLQGEAFF. This rearrangement joins TRBV19 to TRBJ1-1; possible D gene TRBD1, 6 bases. V was pared by 7 bases and J by 8 bases, with 20 bases between. This CDR3 comprises 14 residues. The germline gives CDR1 LNHDA, CDR2 SQIVND (reference sequence).

The chain's CDR3 is CASSRQLNSPLHF. CDR3 nucleotide sequence: TGTGCCAGCAGCCGACAATTGAATTCACCCCTCCACTTT. The chain has TRBV12-3 or TRBV12-4 and TRBJ1-6; D is uncertain. The V and J ends lost 6 bases and 7 bases respectively, with 10 bases between them. The CDR3 contains 13 residues.

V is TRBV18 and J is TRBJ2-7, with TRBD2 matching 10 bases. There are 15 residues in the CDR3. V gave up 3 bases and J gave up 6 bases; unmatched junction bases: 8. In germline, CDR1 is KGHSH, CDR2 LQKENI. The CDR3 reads CASSPASGRAGEQYF. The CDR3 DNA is TGTGCCAGCTCACCGGCCAGCGGGAGGGCCGGCGAGCAGTACTTC. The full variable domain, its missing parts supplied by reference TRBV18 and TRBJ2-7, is NAGVMQNPRHLVRRRGQEARLRCSPMKGHSHVYWYRQLPEEGLKFMVYLQKENIIDESGMPKERFSAEFPKEGPSILRIQQVVRGDSAAYFCASSPASGRAGEQYFGPGTRLTVT.

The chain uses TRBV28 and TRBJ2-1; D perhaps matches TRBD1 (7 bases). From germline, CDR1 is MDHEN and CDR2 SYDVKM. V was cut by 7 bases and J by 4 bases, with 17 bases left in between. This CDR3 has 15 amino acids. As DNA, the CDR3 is TGTGCCAGCAAAGAGGGGGGACAGCGATACAATGAGCAGTTCTTC. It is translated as CASKEGGQRYNEQFF.

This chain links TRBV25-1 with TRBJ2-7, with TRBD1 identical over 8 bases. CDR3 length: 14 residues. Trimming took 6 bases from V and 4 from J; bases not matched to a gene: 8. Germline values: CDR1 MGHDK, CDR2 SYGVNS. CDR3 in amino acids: CASSMTGATYEQYF. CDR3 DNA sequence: TGTGCCAGCAGCATGACAGGGGCAACTTACGAGCAGTACTTC.

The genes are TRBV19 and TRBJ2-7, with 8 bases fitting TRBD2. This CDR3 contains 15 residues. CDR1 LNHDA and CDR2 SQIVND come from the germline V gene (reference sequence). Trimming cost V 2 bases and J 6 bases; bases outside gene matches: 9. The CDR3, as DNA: TGTGCCAGTAGTATAAAGGGAGCGGGAGTTTCCGAGCAGTACTTC. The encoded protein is CASSIKGAGVSEQYF.

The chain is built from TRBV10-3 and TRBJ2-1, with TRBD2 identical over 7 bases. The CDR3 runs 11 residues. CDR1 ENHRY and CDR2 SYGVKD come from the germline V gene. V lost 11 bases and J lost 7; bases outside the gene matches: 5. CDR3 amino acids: CASGSGNEQFF. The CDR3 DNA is TGTGCCTCCGGTAGCGGGAATGAGCAGTTCTTC.

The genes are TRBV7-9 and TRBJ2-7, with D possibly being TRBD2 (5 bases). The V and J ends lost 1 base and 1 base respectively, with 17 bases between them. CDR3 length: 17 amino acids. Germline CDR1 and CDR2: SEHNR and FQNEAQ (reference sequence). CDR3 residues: CASSLGVEGLTSYEQYF. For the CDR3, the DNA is TGTGCCAGCAGCTTAGGCGTTGAGGGTCTGACTTCCTACGAGCAGTACTTC.

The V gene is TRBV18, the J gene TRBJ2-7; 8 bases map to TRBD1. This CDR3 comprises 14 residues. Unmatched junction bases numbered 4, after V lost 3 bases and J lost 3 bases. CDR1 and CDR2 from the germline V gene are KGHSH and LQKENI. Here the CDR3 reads CASSPSGGGYEQYF. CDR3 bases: TGTGCCAGCTCACCCTCAGGGGGCGGCTACGAGCAGTACTTC.

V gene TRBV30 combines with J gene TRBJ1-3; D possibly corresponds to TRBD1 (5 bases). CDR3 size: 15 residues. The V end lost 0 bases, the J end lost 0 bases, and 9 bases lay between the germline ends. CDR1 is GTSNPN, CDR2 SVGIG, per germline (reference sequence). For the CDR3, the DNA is TGTGCCTGGAGTGTAGGGACTGGCTCTGGAAACACCATATATTTT. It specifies CAWSVGTGSGNTIYF. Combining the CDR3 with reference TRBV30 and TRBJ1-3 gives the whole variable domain SQTIHQWPATLVQPVGSPLSLECTVEGTSNPNLYWYRQAAGRGLQLLFYSVGIGQISSEVPQNLSASRPQDRQFILSSKKLLLSDSGFYLCAWSVGTGSGNTIYFGEGSWLTVV.

The CDR3, as DNA: TGCGCCAGCAGTGGTAATCGGAGGGCCACCTACAATGAGCAGTTCTTC. It specifies CASSGNRRATYNEQFF. V and J are TRBV10-1 and TRBJ2-1, with a possible D match to TRBD2 (6 bases). From germline, CDR1 is WNHNN and CDR2 SYGVQD (reference sequence). The CDR3 length is 16 residues. V was trimmed by 4 bases and J by 2 bases, leaving 15 bases between them.